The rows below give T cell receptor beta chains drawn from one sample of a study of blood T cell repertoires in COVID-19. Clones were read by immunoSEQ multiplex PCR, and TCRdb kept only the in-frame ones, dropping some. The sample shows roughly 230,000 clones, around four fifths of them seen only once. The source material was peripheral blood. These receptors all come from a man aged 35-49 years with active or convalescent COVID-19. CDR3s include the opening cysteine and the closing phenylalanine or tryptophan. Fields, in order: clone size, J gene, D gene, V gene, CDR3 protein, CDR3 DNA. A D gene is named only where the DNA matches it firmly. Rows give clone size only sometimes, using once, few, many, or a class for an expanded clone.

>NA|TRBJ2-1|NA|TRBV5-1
CASSLVAGQSYNEQFF
TGCGCCAGCAGCTTGGTGGCGGGACAGAGCTACAATGAGCAGTTCTTC
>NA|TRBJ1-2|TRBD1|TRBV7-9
CASSLSDWTGDYGYTF
TGTGCCAGCAGCTTATCGGACTGGACAGGAGACTATGGCTACACCTTC
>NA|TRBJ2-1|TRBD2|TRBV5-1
CASSLVSGRDEQFF
TGCGCCAGCAGCTTGGTATCAGGGAGGGATGAGCAGTTCTTC
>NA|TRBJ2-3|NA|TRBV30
CAWMWGDTQYF
TGTGCCTGGATGTGGGGCGATACGCAGTATTTT
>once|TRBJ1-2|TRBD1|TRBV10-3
CAIGDSGQGLSGYTF
TGTGCCATCGGTGACTCGGGACAGGGGTTGTCTGGCTACACCTTC
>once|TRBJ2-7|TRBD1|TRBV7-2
CASSPSVSTGAYEQYF
TGTGCCAGCAGCCCTTCGGTGTCGACAGGGGCCTACGAGCAGTACTTC
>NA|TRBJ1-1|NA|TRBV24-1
CATSPGGAAPGTEAFF
TGTGCCACCAGTCCCGGGGGGGCGGCCCCGGGGACGGAAGCTTTCTTT
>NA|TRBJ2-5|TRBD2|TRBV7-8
CASSLDVPSGEQETQYF
TGTGCCAGCAGCTTAGATGTTCCTAGCGGGGAACAAGAGACCCAGTACTTC
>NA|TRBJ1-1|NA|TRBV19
CASSRPRRTNMNTEAFF
TGTGCCAGTAGTCGCCCCCGACGGACAAACATGAACACTGAAGCTTTCTTT
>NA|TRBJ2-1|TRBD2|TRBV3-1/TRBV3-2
CASSQDWGSGGDYNEQFF
TGTGCCAGCAGCCAAGATTGGGGTAGCGGGGGGGACTACAATGAGCAGTTCTTC
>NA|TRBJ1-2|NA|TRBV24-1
CATSDTRGVVGYTF
TGTGCCACCAGTGATACCCGGGGTGTAGTGGGCTACACCTTC
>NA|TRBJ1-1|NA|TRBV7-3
CASSLQGQNTEAFF
TGTGCCAGCAGCTTACAGGGTCAGAACACTGAAGCTTTCTTT
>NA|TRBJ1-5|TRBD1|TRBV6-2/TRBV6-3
CASSPIGTELSPQHF
TGTGCCAGCAGCCCGATTGGGACAGAACTCTCGCCCCAGCATTTT
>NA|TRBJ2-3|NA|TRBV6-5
CASSISRGTDTQYF
TGTGCCAGCAGTATAAGCAGGGGAACAGATACGCAGTATTTT
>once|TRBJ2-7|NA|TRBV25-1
CASSRGGAKDEQYF
TGTGCCAGCAGTAGGGGGGGCGCGAAGGACGAGCAGTACTTC
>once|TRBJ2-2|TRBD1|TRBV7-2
CASSKSQGFGTGELFF
TGTGCCAGCAGCAAGTCACAGGGGTTTGGGACCGGGGAGCTGTTTTTT
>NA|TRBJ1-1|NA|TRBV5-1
CASSAGQQNTEAFF
TGCGCCAGCAGCGCCGGACAGCAGAACACTGAAGCTTTCTTT
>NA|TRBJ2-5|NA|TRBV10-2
CASSQGHPPYF
TGCGCCAGCAGTCAGGGACACCCGCCGTACTTC
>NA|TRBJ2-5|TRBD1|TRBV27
CASSLRTGEQETQYF
TGTGCCAGCAGTTTACGGACAGGGGAGCAAGAGACCCAGTACTTC
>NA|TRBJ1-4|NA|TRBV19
CASSPQATNEKLFF
TGTGCCAGTAGTCCCCAGGCAACTAATGAAAAACTGTTTTTT
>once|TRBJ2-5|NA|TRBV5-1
CASSLAGIQETQYF
TGCGCCAGCAGCTTGGCAGGGATCCAAGAGACCCAGTACTTC
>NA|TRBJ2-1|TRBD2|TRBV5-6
CASSTTSGAPNEQFF
TGTGCCAGCAGCACGACTAGCGGGGCCCCCAATGAGCAGTTCTTC
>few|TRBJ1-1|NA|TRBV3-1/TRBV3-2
CASSYVAGNTEAFF
TGTGCCAGCAGCTACGTCGCGGGGAACACTGAAGCTTTCTTT
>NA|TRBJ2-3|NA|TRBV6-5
CASATGGQSTDTQYF
TGTGCCAGCGCTACGGGGGGCCAAAGCACAGATACGCAGTATTTT
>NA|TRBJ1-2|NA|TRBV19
CASSIGRLYGYTF
TGTGCCAGTAGTATTGGCAGGTTGTATGGCTACACCTTC
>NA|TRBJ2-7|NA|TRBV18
CASSSWLGGTNEQYF
TGTGCCAGCTCATCTTGGCTCGGCGGGACGAACGAGCAGTACTTC
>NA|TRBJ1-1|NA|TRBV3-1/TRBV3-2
CASSPRPGVTEAFF
TGTGCCAGCAGCCCCCGCCCAGGGGTTACTGAAGCTTTCTTT
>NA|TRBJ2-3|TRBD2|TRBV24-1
CATGGGNTDTQYF
TGTGCCACGGGCGGGGGTAACACAGATACGCAGTATTTT
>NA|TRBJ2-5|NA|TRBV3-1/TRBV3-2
CASSHNYDETQYF
TGTGCCAGCAGCCACAACTATGACGAGACCCAGTACTTC
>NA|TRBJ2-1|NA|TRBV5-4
CASRHGGTNENEQFF
TGTGCCAGCAGACACGGAGGTACTAACGAGAATGAGCAGTTCTTC
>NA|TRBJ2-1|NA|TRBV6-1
CASSAELRGSYNEQFF
TGTGCCAGCAGTGCCGAGTTAAGGGGGTCCTACAATGAGCAGTTCTTC
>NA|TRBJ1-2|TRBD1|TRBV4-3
CASSQQADRGSSTF
TGCGCCAGCAGCCAGCAGGCGGACAGGGGAAGCTCCACCTTC
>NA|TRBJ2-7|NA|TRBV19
CASSIATGGFYEQYF
TGTGCCAGTAGTATAGCTACCGGGGGATTCTACGAGCAGTACTTC
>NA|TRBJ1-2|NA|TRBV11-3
CASGGAQANGYTF
TGTGCCAGCGGCGGGGCTCAGGCTAATGGCTACACCTTC
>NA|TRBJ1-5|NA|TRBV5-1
CASSWQGDQPQHF
TGCGCCAGCAGCTGGCAGGGTGATCAGCCCCAGCATTTT
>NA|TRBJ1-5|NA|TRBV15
CATSRDRFINSGNQPQHF
TGTGCCACCAGCAGAGATCGGTTTATAAATTCGGGCAATCAGCCCCAGCATTTT
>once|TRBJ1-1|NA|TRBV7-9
CASDWGGRTEAFF
TGTGCCAGCGACTGGGGGGGAAGGACTGAAGCTTTCTTT
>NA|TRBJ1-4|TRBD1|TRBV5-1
CASSPQGATNEKLFF
TGCGCCAGCAGCCCACAGGGGGCAACTAATGAAAAACTGTTTTTT
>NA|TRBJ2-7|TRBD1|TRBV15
CATSSPTGGGNEQYF
TGTGCCACCAGCAGTCCGACAGGGGGAGGAAACGAGCAGTACTTC
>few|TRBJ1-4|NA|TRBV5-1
CASSGGEKLFF
TGCGCCAGCAGCGGAGGTGAAAAACTGTTTTTT
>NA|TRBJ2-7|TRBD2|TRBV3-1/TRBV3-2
CASSQPGLPYEQYF
TGTGCCAGCAGCCAGCCGGGACTACCCTACGAGCAGTACTTC
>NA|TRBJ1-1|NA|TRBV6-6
CASSYSEGSTEAFF
TGTGCCAGCAGTTACTCGGAGGGGAGCACTGAAGCTTTCTTT
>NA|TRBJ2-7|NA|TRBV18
CASSPRDITYEQYF
TGTGCCAGCTCACCCCGGGACATTACCTACGAGCAGTACTTC
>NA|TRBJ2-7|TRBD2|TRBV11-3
CASSRNGLADEQYF
TGTGCCAGCAGCCGGAACGGGCTAGCGGACGAGCAGTACTTC
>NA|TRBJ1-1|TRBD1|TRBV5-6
CASSPSGTGQAFF
TGTGCCAGCAGCCCCTCCGGGACAGGGCAAGCTTTCTTT
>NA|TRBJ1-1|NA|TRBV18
CASSPEGIEAFF
TGTGCCAGCTCACCGGAGGGAATCGAAGCTTTCTTT
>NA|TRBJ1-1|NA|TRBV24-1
CATSDSGSLDTEAFF
TGTGCCACCAGTGATTCGGGGTCTTTGGACACTGAAGCTTTCTTT
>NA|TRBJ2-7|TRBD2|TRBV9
CASSVGASGSYEQYF
TGTGCCAGCAGCGTAGGAGCTAGCGGGAGTTACGAGCAGTACTTC
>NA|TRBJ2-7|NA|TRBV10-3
CAISVRYEQYF
TGTGCCATCAGTGTCCGCTACGAGCAGTACTTC
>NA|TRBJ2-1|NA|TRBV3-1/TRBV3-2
CASSQALRDEQFF
TGTGCCAGCAGCCAAGCCCTGAGGGATGAGCAGTTCTTC
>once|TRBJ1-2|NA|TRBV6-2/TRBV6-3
CASSYSSVAFYGYTF
TGTGCCAGCAGTTACTCGTCAGTTGCCTTTTATGGCTACACCTTC
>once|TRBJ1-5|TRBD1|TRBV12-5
CASGRTGSGEDQPQHF
TGTGCTAGTGGCCGGACAGGGAGTGGAGAGGATCAGCCCCAGCATTTT
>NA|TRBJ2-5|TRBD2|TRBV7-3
CASSSPGGGQETQYF
TGTGCCAGCAGCTCCCCGGGGGGAGGCCAAGAGACCCAGTACTTC
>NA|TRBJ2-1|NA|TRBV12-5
CASGLRHSNEQFF
TGTGCTAGTGGTCTCCGCCACTCTAATGAGCAGTTCTTC
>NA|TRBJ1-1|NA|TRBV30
CASHNGGNTEAFF
TGTGCCTCGCATAACGGAGGAAACACTGAAGCTTTCTTT
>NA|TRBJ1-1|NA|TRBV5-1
CASSLVAGVNTEAFF
TGCGCCAGCAGCTTGGTGGCCGGGGTCAACACTGAAGCTTTCTTT
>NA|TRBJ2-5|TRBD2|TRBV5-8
CASSLVLAAGETQYF
TGTGCCAGCAGCTTGGTCCTAGCGGCGGGAGAGACCCAGTACTTC